These 26 T cell receptor beta chains share one sample of origin, sequenced in a study of cytomegalovirus exposure and HLA in healthy donors. A multiplex PCR was run with 60 Vbeta primers and 13 Jbeta primers. Using immunoSEQ multiplex PCR, the repertoire was profiled, and TCRdb retains in-frame clones only, with some absent. Counted here are 130,000 to 150,000 clones, 75% to 80% occurring once; the ten biggest clones make up around 2.5%. Sequences were obtained from PBMCs. These receptors were obtained from a woman aged 18-29 years in good health and CMV-seropositive.

The CDR3 loop is CASSAGSYQPQHF. In nucleotides, the CDR3 is TGTGCCAGCAGCGCAGGGTCCTACCAGCCCCAGCATTTT. V and J are TRBV2 and TRBJ1-5, with D perhaps TRBD1 (5 bases). CDR3 length: 13 amino acids. Trimming cost V 6 bases and J 7 bases, with 13 bases left between them. Germline V gene lookup returns CDR1 SNHLY and CDR2 FYNNEI.

This clone was detected only a few times. The chain couples TRBV25-1 to TRBJ2-3, with 11 bases fitting TRBD2. From germline, CDR1 is MGHDK and CDR2 SYGVNS. V lost 1 base, J lost 2 bases, and 5 bases stayed unmatched. The CDR3 has 17 residues. The CDR3 DNA reads TGTGCCAGCAGTGAATCGGGACTAGCGGATTCCACAGATACGCAGTATTTT. This translates into CASSESGLADSTDTQYF. Full variable domain (remainder filled in from reference TRBV25-1 and TRBJ2-3): EADIYQTPRYLVIGTGKKITLECSQTMGHDKMYWYQQDPGMELHLIHYSYGVNSTEKGDLSSESTVSRIRTEHFPLTLESARPSHTSQYLCASSESGLADSTDTQYFGPGTRLTVL.

J is TRBJ1-6 and V is TRBV11-2; D is undetermined. Trimming left V 0 bases short and J 0 bases short, with 3 bases between. The CDR3 consists of 15 residues. Germline lookup yields CDR1 SGHAT and CDR2 FQNNGV. The CDR3 sequence is CASSLESSYNSPLHF. As DNA, the CDR3 is TGTGCCAGCAGCTTAGAGAGCTCCTATAATTCACCCCTCCACTTT.

The CDR3: CASRGTGGQNSPLHF. The CDR3 region has the DNA TGTGCCAGCAGGGGGACAGGGGGACAAAATTCACCCCTCCACTTT. The V call is TRBV6-1, the J call TRBJ1-6; 11 nucleotides align to TRBD1. The CDR3 sequence is 15 residues long. V was pared by 6 bases and J by 7 bases, with 5 bases of the junction left unmatched. Germline CDR1 MNHNS, CDR2 SASEGT.

The V and J genes are TRBV14 and TRBJ2-1, with 11 bases aligning to TRBD2. Germline CDR1 SGHDN, CDR2 FVKESK. This CDR3 contains 16 residues. Unmatched junction bases numbered 8, after V lost 3 bases and J lost 7 bases. CDR3 sequence reads: CASSHSSGGALNEQFF. The DNA for the CDR3 is TGTGCCAGCAGCCATAGTAGCGGGGGGGCCTTGAATGAGCAGTTCTTC.

The chain has TRBV9 and TRBJ2-1; TRBD2 matches 11 bases. Germline loops: CDR1 SGDLS, CDR2 YYNGEE. Trimming took 7 bases from V and 9 from J; bases not matched to a gene: 12. The CDR3 length is 15 residues. CDR3 DNA: TGTGCCAGCGGACTAGCGGGCCCCCTGAGGGGTGAGCAGTTCTTC. Amino acid sequence: CASGLAGPLRGEQFF.

The rearrangement links TRBV28 to TRBJ1-5; D unclear. CDR3 length equals 14 residues. Germline loops: CDR1 MDHEN, CDR2 SYDVKM. Trimming removed 2 bases at V and 1 base at J, with 6 bases between. The CDR3 reads CASSLIQSNQPQHF. Written as DNA, the CDR3 is TGTGCCAGCAGTTTAATCCAGAGCAATCAGCCCCAGCATTTT.

This clone was seen a single time. The genes are TRBV21-1 and TRBJ2-1; no DNA check was done on the table's D call, TRBD1. TRBV21-1 counts as a pseudogene. The CDR3 runs to 15 residues. DNA of the CDR3: TGTGCCAGCAGCAACGACAGGGTAACCTACAATGAGCAGTTCTTC. The encoded protein is CASSNDRVTYNEQFF.

This clone was seen a single time. This chain connects TRBV6-5 to TRBJ1-1; TRBD1 might be the D (5 bases). The CDR3 covers 15 residues. Trimming removed 0 bases at V and 5 bases at J, with 13 bases between. Germline assignment: CDR1 MNHEY and CDR2 SVGAGI. The CDR3 nucleotides are TGTGCCAGCAGTTACTCGGTTCAGGGAAGGACTGAAGCTTTCTTT. This sequence encodes CASSYSVQGRTEAFF.

V gene TRBV7-2 combines with J gene TRBJ1-1, with a weak D call TRBD1 (5 bases). CDR3 length: 15 amino acids. Germline lookup yields CDR1 SGHTA and CDR2 FQGNSA. Trimming stripped 4 bases from V and 0 bases from J, with 12 bases between. As DNA, the CDR3 is TGTGCCAGCAGCTCCCGCGGGGGATTGAACACTGAAGCTTTCTTT. Its protein product is CASSSRGGLNTEAFF.

The J gene is TRBJ1-1, the V gene TRBV27, with a tentative D call TRBD1 (6 bases). Trimming cost V 7 bases and J 5 bases, with 20 bases left between them. The CDR3 has 15 residues. The V gene's germline CDR1 is MNHEY and CDR2 SMNVEV (reference sequence). The CDR3 reads CASTPRGGQGTEAFF. The CDR3 DNA reads TGTGCCAGCACCCCACGGGGGGGACAAGGAACTGAAGCTTTCTTT.

This clone appeared a single time. The J gene is TRBJ2-5, the V gene TRBV18; weak D call: TRBD2 (6 bases). The CDR3 extends over 16 amino acids. V was cut by 0 bases and J by 5 bases, with 16 bases left in between. Germline values: CDR1 KGHSH, CDR2 LQKENI. CDR3 nucleotide sequence: TGTGCCAGCTCACCACCCCTAAGGAGGGAACGGGAGACCCAGTACTTC. Protein sequence: CASSPPLRRERETQYF. Drawing the rest from reference TRBV18 and TRBJ2-5, the complete variable domain is NAGVMQNPRHLVRRRGQEARLRCSPMKGHSHVYWYRQLPEEGLKFMVYLQKENIIDESGMPKERFSAEFPKEGPSILRIQQVVRGDSAAYFCASSPPLRRERETQYFGPGTRLLVL.

V gene TRBV6-5 combines with J gene TRBJ1-1; 7 nucleotides line up with TRBD1. The germline gives CDR1 MNHEY, CDR2 SVGAGI. CDR3 length: 15 residues. J gave up 2 bases and V 10 bases, and 13 bases lay outside the gene matches. This CDR3 is CAITTYRGGNTEAFF. CDR3 bases: TGTGCCATAACGACCTACAGGGGCGGAAACACTGAAGCTTTCTTT.

CDR3 nucleotides: TGTGCCAGCAGCTTGGGACCCGGTGGAGAAGAGGGCTACACCTTC. Translated, it gives CASSLGPGGEEGYTF. This chain uses TRBV5-5 with TRBJ1-2, with D unresolved. Trimming shortened V by 0 bases and J by 8 bases, and 17 bases separated the two germline ends. This CDR3 spans 15 amino acids. Germline V lookup: CDR1 SGHKS, CDR2 YYEKEE (reference sequence).

V and J are TRBV6-6 and TRBJ2-1; 7 positions match TRBD2. The junction had 11 bases not matched to a gene; V was cut back by 3 bases and J by 6 bases. Germline V gene data show CDR1 as MNHNY and CDR2 as SVGAGI (reference sequence). The CDR3 spans 16 residues. CDR3 bases: TGTGCCAGCAGTTATCCGAATGCGGGGGAACCCAATGAGCAGTTCTTC. Translating it yields CASSYPNAGEPNEQFF.

This clone showed up just a few times. This chain links TRBV5-4 with TRBJ2-1, with TRBD2 matching over 7 bases. Looked up from germline, CDR1 is SGHNT and CDR2 is YYREEE (reference sequence). The CDR3 loop spans 13 amino acids. Germline trimming cut 3 bases from V and 10 bases from J; bases unmatched to any gene: 7. The CDR3 region has the DNA TGTGCCAGCAGCTACGAGCGGGGAGAGGAGCAGTTCTTC. This sequence encodes CASSYERGEEQFF. Drawing the rest from reference TRBV5-4 and TRBJ2-1, the complete variable domain is ETGVTQSPTHLIKTRGQQVTLRCSSQSGHNTVSWYQQALGQGPQFIFQYYREEENGRGNFPPRFSGLQFPNYSSELNVNALELDDSALYLCASSYERGEEQFFGPGTRLTVL.

The genes are TRBV7-2 and TRBJ2-1; possible D gene TRBD2, 6 bases. CDR1 and CDR2 from the germline V gene are SGHTA and FQGNSA. The CDR3 totals 15 residues. The V end lost 2 bases, the J end lost 3 bases, and 11 bases lay between the germline ends. DNA for the CDR3: TGTGCCAGCAGCTTATCCAGCGGGCACTACAATGAGCAGTTCTTC. It is translated as CASSLSSGHYNEQFF.

The chain couples TRBV30 to TRBJ1-1, with D maybe TRBD1 (5 bases). Trimming stripped 0 bases from V and 3 bases from J, with 11 bases between. The CDR3 runs to 14 residues. Germline assignment: CDR1 GTSNPN and CDR2 SVGIG (reference sequence). CDR3 protein: CAWSVKGRYTEAFF. In DNA, the CDR3 is TGTGCCTGGAGTGTTAAGGGGAGGTACACTGAAGCTTTCTTT.

This chain uses TRBV5-4 with TRBJ2-7; 11 bases are shared with TRBD2. From germline, CDR1 is SGHNT and CDR2 YYREEE (reference sequence). This CDR3 region has 14 residues. Trimming cost V 4 bases and J 4 bases; bases outside gene matches: 4. The CDR3 protein is CASSPSGGSYEQYF. In DNA, the CDR3 is TGTGCCAGCAGCCCTAGCGGGGGGTCTTACGAGCAGTACTTC.

This clone has a handful of counts. This chain joins TRBV2 and TRBJ1-4, with 7 bases identical to TRBD1. Per germline, CDR1 SNHLY and CDR2 FYNNEI. With V trimmed by 1 base and J by 14 bases, 4 bases remained unmatched. There are 12 residues in the CDR3. The CDR3 here is CASSEGGQQLFF. In DNA form, the CDR3 reads TGTGCCAGCAGTGAAGGGGGACAGCAGCTGTTTTTT.

This rearrangement joins TRBV7-9 to TRBJ1-6; no firm D call. Germline CDR1 and CDR2: SEHNR and FQNEAQ (reference sequence). V was trimmed by 2 bases and J by 7 bases, leaving 15 bases between them. CDR3 size: 16 residues. This chain's CDR3 is CASSLPPLGQNSPLHF. The CDR3 nucleotides read TGTGCCAGCAGCTTACCCCCACTAGGGCAGAATTCACCCCTCCACTTT.

The chain joins TRBV4-1 to TRBJ2-7; TRBD2 matches 7 bases. Germline lookup yields CDR1 MGHRA and CDR2 YSYEKL. V lost 0 bases to trimming and J lost 5 bases; unmatched junction nucleotides: 10. The CDR3 consists of 16 residues. The CDR3 coding sequence is TGCGCCAGCAGCCAAGATTTATTGGGGGGGTGGAACGAGCAGTACTTC. The encoded protein is CASSQDLLGGWNEQYF.

This rearrangement joins TRBV5-4 to TRBJ1-5; TRBD1 agrees at 7 bases. The germline V gene encodes CDR1 SGHNT and CDR2 YYREEE (reference sequence). This CDR3 is built from 16 residues. Losses at the gene ends were 3 bases for V and 1 base for J; bases not matched to a gene: 7. CDR3 sequence (DNA): TGTGCCAGCAGCTCTACAGGGGCGGGGAGCAATCAGCCCCAGCATTTT. Protein sequence: CASSSTGAGSNQPQHF.

The CDR3 DNA reads TGCGCCAGCAGCATTCTAGCGGGGGGGCAAAATGAGCAGTTCTTC. Its protein is CASSILAGGQNEQFF. This rearrangement joins TRBV5-1 to TRBJ2-1; 12 bases are shared with TRBD2. The CDR3 has 15 residues. Trimming took 4 bases from V and 7 from J; bases not matched to a gene: 6. CDR1 SGHRS and CDR2 YFSETQ come from the germline V gene.

This clone has just a few counts. The chain joins TRBV30 to TRBJ2-6, with 9 bases aligning to TRBD2. The CDR3 consists of 18 residues. The junction had 7 bases not matched to a gene; V was cut back by 0 bases and J by 1 base. Germline V gene lookup returns CDR1 GTSNPN and CDR2 SVGIG (reference sequence). CDR3 DNA sequence: TGTGCCTGGAGTGTACTCGGGCTAGCGGGGTCTGGGGCCAACGTCCTGACTTTC. It translates to CAWSVLGLAGSGANVLTF.

V and J are TRBV2 and TRBJ1-1; D is perhaps TRBD1 (5 bases). With 3 bases removed from V and 0 bases from J, the gap between germline ends came to 8 bases. The CDR3 has 14 residues. Looked up from germline, CDR1 is SNHLY and CDR2 is FYNNEI. CDR3 loop: CASSEGLLNTEAFF. For the CDR3, the DNA is TGTGCCAGCAGTGAGGGACTGCTGAACACTGAAGCTTTCTTT.